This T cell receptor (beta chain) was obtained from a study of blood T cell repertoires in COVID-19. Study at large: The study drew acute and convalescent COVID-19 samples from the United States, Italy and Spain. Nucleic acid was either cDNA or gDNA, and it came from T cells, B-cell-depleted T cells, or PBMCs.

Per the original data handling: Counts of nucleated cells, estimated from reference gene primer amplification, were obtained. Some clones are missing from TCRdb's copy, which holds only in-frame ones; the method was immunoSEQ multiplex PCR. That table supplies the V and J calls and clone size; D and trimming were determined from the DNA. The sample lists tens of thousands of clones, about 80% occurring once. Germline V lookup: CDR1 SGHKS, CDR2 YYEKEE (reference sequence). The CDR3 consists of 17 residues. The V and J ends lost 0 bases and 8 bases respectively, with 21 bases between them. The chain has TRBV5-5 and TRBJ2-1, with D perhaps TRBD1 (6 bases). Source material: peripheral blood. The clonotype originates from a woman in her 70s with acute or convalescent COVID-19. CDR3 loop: CASSLAIGQGRWHEQFF. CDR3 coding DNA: TGTGCCAGCAGCTTGGCAATAGGGCAGGGGAGATGGCATGAGCAGTTCTTC.